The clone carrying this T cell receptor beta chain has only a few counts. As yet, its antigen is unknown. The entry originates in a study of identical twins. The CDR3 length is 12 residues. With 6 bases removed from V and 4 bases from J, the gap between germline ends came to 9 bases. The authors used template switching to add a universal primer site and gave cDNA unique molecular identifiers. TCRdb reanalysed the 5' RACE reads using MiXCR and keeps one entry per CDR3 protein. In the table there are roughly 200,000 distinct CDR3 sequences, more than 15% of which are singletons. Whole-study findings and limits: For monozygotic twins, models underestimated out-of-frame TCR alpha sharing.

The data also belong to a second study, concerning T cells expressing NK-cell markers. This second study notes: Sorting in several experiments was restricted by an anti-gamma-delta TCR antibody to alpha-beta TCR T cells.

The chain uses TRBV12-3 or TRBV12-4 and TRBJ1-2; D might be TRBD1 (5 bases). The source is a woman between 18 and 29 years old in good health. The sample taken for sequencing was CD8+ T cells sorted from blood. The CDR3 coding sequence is TGTGCCAGCAGGGTTGGGGGCTATGGCTACACCTTC. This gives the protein CASRVGGYGYTF.